Below, 3 T cell receptor beta chains from the same sample are listed, as sequenced in a study of T cell repertoires in cytomegalovirus infection. Each CDR3 protein gets one entry after TCRdb re-called the reads with MiXCR. The sample has about 320,000 distinct CDR3 sequences, 9% to 9.5% seen once. The material sequenced was PBMCs. These receptors all come from a human donor in good health (CMV status not recorded). Some clones in this sample may be carry-over from other donors' samples.

A few counts support this clonotype. The chain has TRBV6-2 or TRBV6-3 and TRBJ1-2; 7 nucleotides agree with TRBD1. The CDR3 extends over 16 amino acids. Germline trimming cut 1 base from V and 4 bases from J; bases unmatched to any gene: 9. Germline assignment: CDR1 MNHEY and CDR2 SVGEGT. CDR3: CASSYFRDSRTYGYTF. As DNA, the CDR3 is TGTGCCAGCAGTTACTTTCGGGACAGCAGAACCTATGGCTACACCTTC.

This clonotype was seen repeatedly, ten times or more. This sequence joins TRBV11-2 and TRBJ2-1, with D tentatively TRBD2 (6 bases). Germline CDR1 and CDR2: SGHAT and FQNNGV. There are 13 residues in the CDR3. V lost 0 bases to trimming and J lost 10 bases, with 10 bases between them. The CDR3 DNA reads TGTGCCAGCAGCTTAGAGCGGGGAATAGAGCAGTTCTTC. Amino acids: CASSLERGIEQFF. Filled out from reference TRBV11-2 and TRBJ2-1, the complete variable domain reads EAGVAQSPRYKIIEKRQSVAFWCNPISGHATLYWYQQILGQGPKLLIQFQNNGVVDDSQLPKDRFSAERLKGVDSTLKIQPAKLEDSAVYLCASSLERGIEQFFGPGTRLTVL.

This clonotype was counted once. V usage is TRBV15 and J usage is TRBJ1-5; the D gene is possibly TRBD1 (5 bases). The ends were cut back, 0 bases at V and 5 bases at J, with 11 bases in the middle. The CDR3 contains 15 residues. The germline V gene encodes CDR1 LNHNV and CDR2 YYDKDF (reference sequence). CDR3 protein: CATSRDGRVYQPQHF. CDR3 DNA sequence: TGTGCCACCAGCAGAGATGGCAGGGTTTATCAGCCCCAGCATTTT. Complete variable domain (other parts from reference TRBV15 and TRBJ1-5): DAMVIQNPRYQVTQFGKPVTLSCSQTLNHNVMYWYQQKSSQAPKLLFHYYDKDFNNEADTPDNFQSRRPNTSFCFLDIRSPGLGDTAMYLCATSRDGRVYQPQHFGDGTRLSIL.